The 9 T cell receptor beta chains listed next were all sequenced from one sample in a study of blood T cell repertoires in COVID-19. This table comes from immunoSEQ multiplex PCR, and its TCRdb copy is limited to in-frame clones, with some not included. The sample yields around 87,000 clones, around four fifths seen once. The sample was peripheral blood. These receptors originate from a human donor in a cohort sampled during active COVID-19.

The chain links TRBV4-2 to TRBJ2-1; 9 bases align to TRBD2. The germline CDR1 and CDR2 sequences are LGHNA and YNFKEQ. After removal of 4 bases from V and 1 base from J, the junction contained 8 bases not matched to a gene. The CDR3 runs to 17 residues. CDR3 region: CASSRLAGVGSYNEQFF. Written as DNA, the CDR3 is TGTGCCAGCAGCCGATTAGCGGGAGTGGGATCCTACAATGAGCAGTTCTTC.

This clone has a handful of counts. This chain joins TRBV2 and TRBJ2-1; tentative D call: TRBD1 (6 bases). Trimming left V 5 bases short and J 5 bases short, with 13 bases between. This CDR3 spans 14 amino acids. Germline V gene data show CDR1 as SNHLY and CDR2 as FYNNEI. The CDR3 coding sequence is TGTGCCAGCAGTCTGGGCCGGGACAACAATGAGCAGTTCTTC. It is translated as CASSLGRDNNEQFF.

The chain is built from TRBV7-8 and TRBJ1-5; 11 bases line up with TRBD1. This CDR3 has 17 residues. Per germline, CDR1 SGHVS and CDR2 FQNEAQ. The ends lost 4 bases at V and 5 bases at J; junction bases unmatched: 10. The DNA of the CDR3 is TGTGCCAGCAGCTCCGGACAGGGGGCGGCGGTTGATCAGCCCCAGCATTTT. This sequence encodes CASSSGQGAAVDQPQHF.

CDR3 residues: CASSLDGQGNTEAFF. The CDR3 DNA sequence: TGCGCCAGCAGCTTGGATGGACAGGGAAACACTGAAGCTTTCTTT. V is TRBV5-1 and J is TRBJ1-1, with 8 nucleotides matching TRBD1. This CDR3 comprises 15 residues. Per germline, CDR1 SGHRS and CDR2 YFSETQ. Trimming at V came to 0 bases and at J to 2 bases, leaving 3 bases not matched to a gene.

This rearrangement joins TRBV5-4 to TRBJ1-1; TRBD1 aligns across 10 bases. Germline V gene sequence: CDR1 SGHNT, CDR2 YYREEE (reference sequence). The V and J ends lost 0 bases and 8 bases, in that order; junction bases with no gene match: 16. CDR3 length: 18 amino acids. CDR3 sequence reads: CASSLEGQGSWATQEAFF. CDR3 coding DNA: TGTGCCAGCAGCTTGGAGGGACAGGGGTCGTGGGCAACACAAGAAGCTTTCTTT.

This chain's CDR3 is CASSLELPPHEQYF. CDR3 DNA: TGTGCCAGCAGCTTAGAACTACCTCCGCACGAGCAGTACTTC. This chain connects TRBV7-9 to TRBJ2-7, with D uncertain. With 1 base removed from V and 5 bases from J, the gap between germline ends came to 12 bases. This CDR3 contains 14 residues. Germline CDR1 reads SEHNR; CDR2 reads FQNEAQ (reference sequence).

V and J are TRBV6-5 and TRBJ2-1; 8 bases map to TRBD2. CDR1 is MNHEY and CDR2 is SVGAGI in the germline V gene. The CDR3 extends over 14 amino acids. With V trimmed by 2 bases and J by 7 bases, 4 bases remained unmatched. DNA of the CDR3: TGTGCCAGCAGTTACAGCGGGAGAAGGAATGAGCAGTTCTTC. This translates into CASSYSGRRNEQFF.

This clone is a singleton in its sample. The chain employs TRBV6-1 and TRBJ1-2, with 7 bases identical to TRBD1. Looked up from germline, CDR1 is MNHNS and CDR2 is SASEGT. With V trimmed by 4 bases and J by 4 bases, 12 bases remained unmatched. This CDR3 is built from 16 residues. In DNA, the CDR3 is TGTGCCAGCAGTGGGCGCACAGGGGTGTCATTCTATGGCTACACCTTC. Residues: CASSGRTGVSFYGYTF.

This clone showed up just once. This chain links TRBV7-9 with TRBJ2-1, with 10 nucleotides matching TRBD2. The germline gives CDR1 SEHNR, CDR2 FQNEAQ (reference sequence). The CDR3 has 15 residues. V was clipped by 2 bases and J by 7 bases; unmatched bases: 5. CDR3 DNA: TGTGCCAGCAGCTTACCCCTAGCGGGAGTTAATGAGCAGTTCTTC. This encodes CASSLPLAGVNEQFF.